This TCR beta chain was documented in a study of identical twins. Study-wide results and caveats: Reduced insertions were recorded for abundant cord blood beta clonotypes, with no such pattern in memory repertoires. The authors noted that invariant MAIT and iNKT cells could partly confound zero-insertion analyses.

V lost 1 base and J 7 bases, leaving 11 bases between the germline ends. The CDR3 has 14 amino acids. Germline CDR1 SGHAT, CDR2 FQNNGV. The donor group consisted entirely of healthy Caucasians. Template switching introduced a universal primer site, and the cDNA bore unique molecular identifiers. TCRdb redid the calling of the 5' RACE reads with MiXCR, one entry per CDR3 protein. The sample comprises about 890,000 distinct CDR3 sequences, over 9% of which are singletons, and around 1.6% rests with the top ten. This clonotype turned up a few times. Its antigen is as yet unknown. These data were also filed under a second study, of yellow fever vaccine responses in identical twins.

Sequenced input: PBMCs. The source of this sequence is a woman between 18 and 29 years old in good health. The chain is built from TRBV11-2 and TRBJ2-4; possible D gene TRBD1, 5 bases. The CDR3 protein is CASSLVTGRNIQYF. The CDR3 DNA follows: TGTGCCAGCAGCTTAGTTACAGGACGGAACATTCAGTACTTC.